The 22 T cell receptor beta chains listed next were all sequenced from one sample in a study of blood T cells in healthy people across ages. The authors ran a second PCR of about 6 to 12 cycles using a sample-barcoded 5' primer and a J-beta primer mix. In TCRdb, the 5' RACE reads were re-called with MiXCR into one record per CDR3 protein. The data hold about 620,000 distinct CDR3 sequences, with about 21% observed a single time. Sequenced input: blood. These receptor sequences come from a man aged 65 to 85 in good health.

This clonotype was counted many times. An end of the junction does not agree with germline; a read error may underlie this. V and J are TRBV2 and TRBJ2-1, with D perhaps being TRBD1 or TRBD2 (6 bases each). Germline V gene lookup returns CDR1 SNHLY and CDR2 FYNNEI. This CDR3 has 12 amino acids. DNA for the CDR3: TGTGCCAGCAAGGAGCCGGGGGCGAACGTGCTCTTC. This sequence encodes CASKEPGANVLF.

This clonotype was seen a handful of times. The V and J genes are TRBV20-1 and TRBJ2-5, with 10 bases lining up with TRBD2. Trimming removed 0 bases from V and 5 bases from J; junction bases left unmatched: 3. The length of the CDR3 is 14 residues. Germline V gene sequence: CDR1 DFQATT, CDR2 SNEGSKA (reference sequence). The CDR3 loop reads CSAREGLARETQYF. DNA of the CDR3: TGCAGTGCTAGAGAGGGACTAGCGCGTGAGACCCAGTACTTC.

The chain combines TRBV5-1 with TRBJ2-7; D may be TRBD1 (6 bases). The V end was cut by 4 bases, the J end by 0 bases, with 14 bases between. This CDR3 comprises 15 residues. The germline V gene encodes CDR1 SGHRS and CDR2 YFSETQ. CDR3 nucleotides: TGCGCCAGCAGCGTGGACAGCACTATCTCCTACGAGCAGTACTTC. Its translation: CASSVDSTISYEQYF.

In this sample, this clonotype turned up once. The chain uses TRBV5-1 and TRBJ1-3, with D uncertain. This CDR3 contains 16 residues. The V gene lost 0 bases and the J gene lost 1 base, with 11 bases spanning the gap. Germline V gene data show CDR1 as SGHRS and CDR2 as YFSETQ. CDR3 nucleotides: TGCGCCAGCAGCTTGGCTCTCCCGGGATCTGGAAACACCATATATTTT. This codes for CASSLALPGSGNTIYF.

This rearrangement joins TRBV12-3 or TRBV12-4 to TRBJ2-7; D is uncertain. CDR3 length equals 14 residues. V was shortened by 5 bases and J by 1 base, with 12 bases between the two germline ends. The CDR3 here is CASSAQKGSYEQYF. CDR3 bases: TGTGCCAGCAGTGCCCAGAAGGGTTCCTACGAGCAGTACTTC.

The chain joins TRBV11-2 to TRBJ2-3; 13 bases agree with TRBD2. The V gene's germline CDR1 is SGHAT and CDR2 FQNNGV. V lost 4 bases and J lost 2; bases outside the gene matches: 3. The CDR3 loop spans 16 amino acids. The CDR3 reads CASSYGTSGNTDTQYF. The CDR3 DNA sequence: TGTGCCAGCAGCTACGGGACTAGCGGGAACACAGATACGCAGTATTTT.

This clonotype was seen only a few times. The chain recombines TRBV20-1 with TRBJ2-5; tentatively, D is TRBD1 (6 bases). Germline V gives CDR1 DFQATT, CDR2 SNEGSKA (reference sequence). This CDR3 comprises 15 residues. The V end lost 5 bases, the J end lost 3 bases, and 19 bases lay between the germline ends. CDR3 sequence (DNA): TGCAGTGCTGAGACTGGGACACACGCAAAAGAGACCCAGTACTTC. Translating gives CSAETGTHAKETQYF.

The rearrangement joins TRBV29-1 to TRBJ2-7; D is possibly TRBD1 (6 bases). The germline gives CDR1 SQVTM, CDR2 ANQGSEA. The V end was cut by 0 bases, the J end by 4 bases, with 10 bases between. This CDR3 region has 13 residues. The DNA of the CDR3 is TGCAGCGTTGAAGAGGGTACAGGGTACGAGCAGTACTTC. This translates into CSVEEGTGYEQYF.

This clonotype occurred a few times. The V gene is TRBV3-1, the J gene TRBJ1-2, with 10 bases matching TRBD1. J gave up 6 bases and V 0 bases, and 7 bases lay outside the gene matches. Looked up from germline, CDR1 is LGHDT and CDR2 is YNNKEL (reference sequence). The CDR3 has 16 amino acids. CDR3 amino acids: CASSQDPGTGANGYTF. The CDR3 DNA reads TGTGCCAGCAGCCAAGACCCCGGGACAGGGGCGAATGGCTACACCTTC.

J is TRBJ2-1 and V is TRBV6-1; TRBD1 might be the D (6 bases). Matching the DNA end better, TRBJ2-7 makes the J call doubtful. Germline CDR1 is MNHNS and CDR2 is SASEGT. CDR3 size: 15 residues. The CDR3 DNA follows: TGTGCCAGCGGGGACACGAGGGTCCGCTCCTACGAGCAGTACTTC. This translates into CASGDTRVRSYEQYF.

In its sample, this clonotype was seen a few times. This chain connects TRBV4-3 to TRBJ1-4; 11 bases align to TRBD1. The germline V gene encodes CDR1 LGHNA and CDR2 YSLEER. Trimming at V came to 0 bases and at J to 9 bases, leaving 6 bases not matched to a gene. The CDR3 length is 16 residues. CDR3 coding DNA: TGCGCCAGCAGCCAAGACGTAGGACAGGGGGCCCAAAAACTGTTTTTT. Its protein product is CASSQDVGQGAQKLFF.

V gene TRBV20-1 combines with J gene TRBJ2-1, with TRBD2 matching over 12 bases. The V segment lost 6 bases and the J segment 7 bases; nucleotides outside the gene matches: 10. CDR3 length equals 15 residues. The germline CDR1 and CDR2 sequences are DFQATT and SNEGSKA (reference sequence). The CDR3 DNA reads as TGCAGTGCCGCCGATACCGGGACTAGCGGGAATGAGCAGTTCTTC. This codes for CSAADTGTSGNEQFF.

This clonotype was found many times. This chain joins TRBV7-2 and TRBJ2-2; 12 bases map to TRBD2. This CDR3 is 17 amino acids long. V was clipped by 2 bases and J by 0 bases; unmatched bases: 1. Germline values: CDR1 SGHTA, CDR2 FQGNSA. In DNA form, the CDR3 reads TGTGCCAGCAGCTTAAGGACTAGCGGGGCGAACACCGGGGAGCTGTTTTTT. Translation: CASSLRTSGANTGELFF.

The gene calls are TRBV27 and TRBJ2-3; 9 bases line up with TRBD2. Looked up from germline, CDR1 is MNHEY and CDR2 is SMNVEV (reference sequence). This CDR3 is 15 amino acids long. The V and J ends lost 4 bases and 0 bases, in that order; junction bases with no gene match: 2. The CDR3 here is CASSSSGVSTDTQYF. Here the CDR3 DNA reads TGTGCCAGCAGTTCTAGCGGGGTTAGCACAGATACGCAGTATTTT.

The chain combines TRBV5-1 with TRBJ1-1; D is possibly TRBD1 (6 bases). The CDR3 has 14 amino acids. Germline V gives CDR1 SGHRS, CDR2 YFSETQ. Trimming removed 3 bases from V and 4 bases from J, with 13 bases in between. The CDR3 loop is CASSSQGSLTEAFF. CDR3 coding DNA: TGCGCCAGCAGCTCACAGGGCTCCCTCACTGAAGCTTTCTTT.

The V call is TRBV13, the J call TRBJ2-2; D is unresolved. The CDR3 length is 16 residues. Germline CDR1 and CDR2: PRHDT and FYEKMQ (reference sequence). V was trimmed by 5 bases and J by 4 bases, leaving 17 bases between them. The CDR3 DNA is TGTGCCAGCAGCCAGGCGGTTCTGATTGGCACCGGGGAGCTGTTTTTT. As protein: CASSQAVLIGTGELFF.

There are a few counts of this clonotype. The chain employs TRBV5-1 and TRBJ2-3; 13 bases are shared with TRBD2. This CDR3 spans 16 amino acids. Germline trimming cut 4 bases from V and 2 bases from J; bases unmatched to any gene: 4. CDR1 and CDR2 from the germline V gene are SGHRS and YFSETQ. CDR3 nucleotide sequence: TGCGCCAGCAGCGGCACTAGCGGGAGGGCCACAGATACGCAGTATTTT. This gives the protein CASSGTSGRATDTQYF.

This clonotype was detected ten times or more. The J gene is TRBJ2-5, the V gene TRBV25-1, with 7 bases matching TRBD2. Per germline, CDR1 MGHDK and CDR2 SYGVNS. The CDR3 is made up of 15 amino acids. J lost 8 bases, V lost 3 bases, and 12 bases had no gene match. CDR3 amino acids: CASSDQASGLPTQYF. CDR3 nucleotides: TGTGCCAGCAGTGATCAAGCTAGCGGACTCCCAACCCAGTACTTC. Together with reference TRBV25-1 and TRBJ2-5, the CDR3 gives the full variable domain: EADIYQTPRYLVIGTGKKITLECSQTMGHDKMYWYQQDPGMELHLIHYSYGVNSTEKGDLSSESTVSRIRTEHFPLTLESARPSHTSQYLCASSDQASGLPTQYFGPGTRLLVL.

This clonotype has just a few counts. The rearrangement links TRBV20-1 to TRBJ2-5; D unclear. The J call is uncertain, as TRBJ2-1 better fits the DNA end. CDR1 DFQATT and CDR2 SNEGSKA come from the germline V gene (reference sequence). The CDR3 sequence is 11 residues long. This CDR3 reads CSATFYNEQFF. The CDR3 DNA reads as TGCAGTGCTACCTTCTACAATGAGCAGTTCTTC.

This clonotype was picked up a small number of times. The chain has TRBV20-1 and TRBJ2-7; 8 bases are shared with TRBD1. The V segment lost 8 bases and the J segment 3 bases; nucleotides outside the gene matches: 15. The germline V gene has CDR1 DFQATT and CDR2 SNEGSKA (reference sequence). The CDR3 covers 15 residues. CDR3 sequence (DNA): TGCAGTCCCCGGCAGGGCAGGGGGCCCGACTACGAGCAGTACTTC. Its translation is CSPRQGRGPDYEQYF.

V is TRBV20-1 and J is TRBJ2-1; possible D gene TRBD2, 5 bases. Trimming cost V 7 bases and J 6 bases, with 22 bases left between them. The CDR3 has 15 amino acids. Germline loops: CDR1 DFQATT, CDR2 SNEGSKA (reference sequence). The CDR3 DNA follows: TGCAGTGTCGAGCCCCCCAGCGGTCGGAGCAATGAGCAGTTCTTC. Amino acid sequence: CSVEPPSGRSNEQFF.

This chain joins TRBV7-2 and TRBJ2-7; TRBD1 might be the D (6 bases). The germline V gene has CDR1 SGHTA and CDR2 FQGNSA. The CDR3 sequence is 16 residues long. Between the trimmed V and J ends, which lost 4 bases and 3 bases, there was a span of 19 bases. DNA of the CDR3: TGTGCCAGCAGCTCCTTAGGCTCGACAGGTTTCTACGAGCAGTACTTC. It codes for CASSSLGSTGFYEQYF.